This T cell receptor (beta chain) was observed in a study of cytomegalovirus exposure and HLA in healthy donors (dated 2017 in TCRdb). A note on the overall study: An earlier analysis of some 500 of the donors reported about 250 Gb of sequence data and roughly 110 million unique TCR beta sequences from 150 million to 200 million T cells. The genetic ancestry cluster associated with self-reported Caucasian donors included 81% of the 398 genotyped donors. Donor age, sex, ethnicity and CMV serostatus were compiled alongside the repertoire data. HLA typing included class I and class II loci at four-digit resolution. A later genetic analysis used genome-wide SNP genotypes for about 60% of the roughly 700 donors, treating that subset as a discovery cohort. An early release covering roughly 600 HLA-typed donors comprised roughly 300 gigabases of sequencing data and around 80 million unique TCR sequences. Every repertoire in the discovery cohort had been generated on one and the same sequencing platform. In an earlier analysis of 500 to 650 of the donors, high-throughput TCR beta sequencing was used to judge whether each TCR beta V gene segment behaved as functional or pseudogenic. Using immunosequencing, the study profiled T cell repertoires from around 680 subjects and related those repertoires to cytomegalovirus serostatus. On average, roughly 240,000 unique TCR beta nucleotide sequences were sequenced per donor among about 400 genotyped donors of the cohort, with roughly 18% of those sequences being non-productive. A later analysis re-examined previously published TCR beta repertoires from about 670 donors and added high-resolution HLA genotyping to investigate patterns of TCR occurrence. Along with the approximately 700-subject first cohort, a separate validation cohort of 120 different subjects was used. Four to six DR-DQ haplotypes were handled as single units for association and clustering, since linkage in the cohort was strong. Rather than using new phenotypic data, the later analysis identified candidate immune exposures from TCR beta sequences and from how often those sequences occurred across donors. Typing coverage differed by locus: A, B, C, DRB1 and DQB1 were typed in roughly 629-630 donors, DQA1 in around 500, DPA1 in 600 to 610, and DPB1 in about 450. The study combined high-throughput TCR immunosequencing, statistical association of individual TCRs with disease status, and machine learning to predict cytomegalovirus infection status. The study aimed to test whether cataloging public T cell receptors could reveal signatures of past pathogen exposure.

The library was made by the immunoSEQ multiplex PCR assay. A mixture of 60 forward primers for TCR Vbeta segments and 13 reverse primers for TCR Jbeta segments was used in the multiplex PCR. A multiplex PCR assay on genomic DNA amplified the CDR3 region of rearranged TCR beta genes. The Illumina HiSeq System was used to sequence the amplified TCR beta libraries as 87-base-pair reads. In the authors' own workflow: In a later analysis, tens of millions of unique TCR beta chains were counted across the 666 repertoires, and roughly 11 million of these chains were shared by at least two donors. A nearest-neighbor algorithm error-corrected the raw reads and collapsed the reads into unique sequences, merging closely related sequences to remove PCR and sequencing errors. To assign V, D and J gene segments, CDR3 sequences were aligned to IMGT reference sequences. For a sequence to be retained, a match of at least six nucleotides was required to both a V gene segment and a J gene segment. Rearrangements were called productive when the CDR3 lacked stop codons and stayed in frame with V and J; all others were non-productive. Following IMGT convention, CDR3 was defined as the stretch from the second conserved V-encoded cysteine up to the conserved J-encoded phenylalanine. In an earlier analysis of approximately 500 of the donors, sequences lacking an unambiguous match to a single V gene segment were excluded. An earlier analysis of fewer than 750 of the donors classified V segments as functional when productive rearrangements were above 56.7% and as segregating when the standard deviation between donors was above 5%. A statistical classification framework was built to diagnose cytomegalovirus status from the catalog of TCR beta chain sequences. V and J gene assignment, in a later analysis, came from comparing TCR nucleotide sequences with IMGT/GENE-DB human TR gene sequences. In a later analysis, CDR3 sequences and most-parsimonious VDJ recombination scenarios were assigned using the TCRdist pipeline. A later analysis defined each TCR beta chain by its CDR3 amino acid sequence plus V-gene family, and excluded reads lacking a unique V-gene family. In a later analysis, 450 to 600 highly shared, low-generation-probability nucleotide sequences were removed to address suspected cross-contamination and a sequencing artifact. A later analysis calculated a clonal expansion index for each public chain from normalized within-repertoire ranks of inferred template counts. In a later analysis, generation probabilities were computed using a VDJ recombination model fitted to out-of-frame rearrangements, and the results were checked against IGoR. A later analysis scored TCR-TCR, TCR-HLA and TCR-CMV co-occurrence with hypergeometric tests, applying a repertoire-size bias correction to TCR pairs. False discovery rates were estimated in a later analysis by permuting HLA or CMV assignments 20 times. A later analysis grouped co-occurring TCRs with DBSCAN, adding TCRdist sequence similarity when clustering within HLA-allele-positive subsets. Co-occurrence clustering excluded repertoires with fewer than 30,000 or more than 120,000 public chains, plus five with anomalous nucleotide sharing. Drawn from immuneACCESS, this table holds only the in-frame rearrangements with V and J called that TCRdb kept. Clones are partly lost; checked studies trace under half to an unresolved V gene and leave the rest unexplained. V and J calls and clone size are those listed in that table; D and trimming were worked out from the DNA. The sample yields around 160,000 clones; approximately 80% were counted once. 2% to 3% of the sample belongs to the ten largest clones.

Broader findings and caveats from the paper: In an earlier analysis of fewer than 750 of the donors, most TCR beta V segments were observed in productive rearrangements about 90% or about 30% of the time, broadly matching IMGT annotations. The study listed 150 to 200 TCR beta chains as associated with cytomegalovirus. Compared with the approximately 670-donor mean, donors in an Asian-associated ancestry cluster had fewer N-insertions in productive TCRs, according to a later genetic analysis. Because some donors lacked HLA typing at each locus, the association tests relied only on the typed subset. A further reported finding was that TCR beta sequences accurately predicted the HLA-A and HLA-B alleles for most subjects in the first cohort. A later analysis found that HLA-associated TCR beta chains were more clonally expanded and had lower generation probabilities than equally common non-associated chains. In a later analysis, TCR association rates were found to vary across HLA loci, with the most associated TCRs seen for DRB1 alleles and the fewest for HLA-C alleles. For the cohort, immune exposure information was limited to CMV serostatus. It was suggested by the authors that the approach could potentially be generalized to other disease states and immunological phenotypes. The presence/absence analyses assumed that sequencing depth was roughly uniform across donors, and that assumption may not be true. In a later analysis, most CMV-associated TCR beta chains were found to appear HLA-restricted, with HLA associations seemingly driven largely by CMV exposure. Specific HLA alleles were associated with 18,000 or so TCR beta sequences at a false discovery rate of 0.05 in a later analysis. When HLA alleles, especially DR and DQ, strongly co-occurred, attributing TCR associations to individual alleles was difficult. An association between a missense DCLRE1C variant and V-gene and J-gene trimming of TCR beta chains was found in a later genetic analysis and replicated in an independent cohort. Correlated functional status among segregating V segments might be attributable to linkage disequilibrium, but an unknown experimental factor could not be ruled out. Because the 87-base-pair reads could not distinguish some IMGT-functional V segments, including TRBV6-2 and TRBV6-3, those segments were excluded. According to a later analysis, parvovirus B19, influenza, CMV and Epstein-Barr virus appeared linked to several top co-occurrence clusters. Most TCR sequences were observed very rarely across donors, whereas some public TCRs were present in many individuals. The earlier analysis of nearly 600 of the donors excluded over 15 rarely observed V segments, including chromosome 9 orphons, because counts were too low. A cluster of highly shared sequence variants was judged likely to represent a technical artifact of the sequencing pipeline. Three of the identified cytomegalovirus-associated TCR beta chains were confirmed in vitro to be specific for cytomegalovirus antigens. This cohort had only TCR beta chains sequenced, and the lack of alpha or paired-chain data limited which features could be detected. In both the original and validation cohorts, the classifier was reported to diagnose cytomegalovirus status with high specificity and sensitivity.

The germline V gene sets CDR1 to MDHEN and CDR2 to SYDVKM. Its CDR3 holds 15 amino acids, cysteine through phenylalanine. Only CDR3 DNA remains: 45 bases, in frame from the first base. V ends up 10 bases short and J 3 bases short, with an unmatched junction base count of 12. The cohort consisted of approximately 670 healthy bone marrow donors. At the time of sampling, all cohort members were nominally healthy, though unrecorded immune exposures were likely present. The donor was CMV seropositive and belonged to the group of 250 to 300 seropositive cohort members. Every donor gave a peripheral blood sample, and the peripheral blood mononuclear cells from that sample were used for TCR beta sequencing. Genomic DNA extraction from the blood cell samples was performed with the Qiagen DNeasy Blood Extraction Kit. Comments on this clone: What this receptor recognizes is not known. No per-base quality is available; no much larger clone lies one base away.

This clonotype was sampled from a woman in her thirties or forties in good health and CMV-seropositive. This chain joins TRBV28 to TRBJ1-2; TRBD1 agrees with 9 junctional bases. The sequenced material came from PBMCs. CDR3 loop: CAIQGPQGADYGYTF. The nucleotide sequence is TGTGCCATCCAGGGCCCACAGGGGGCGGACTATGGCTACACCTTC.